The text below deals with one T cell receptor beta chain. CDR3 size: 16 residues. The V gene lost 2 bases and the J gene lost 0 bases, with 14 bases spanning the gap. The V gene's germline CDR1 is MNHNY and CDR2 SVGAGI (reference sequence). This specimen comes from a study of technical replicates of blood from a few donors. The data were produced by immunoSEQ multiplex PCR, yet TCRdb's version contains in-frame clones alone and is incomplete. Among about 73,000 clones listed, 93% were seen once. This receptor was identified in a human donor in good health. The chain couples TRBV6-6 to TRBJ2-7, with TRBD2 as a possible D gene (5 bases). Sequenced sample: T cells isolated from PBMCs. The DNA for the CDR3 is TGTGCCAGCAGTTACCCTCAGACTATGTACTCCTACGAGCAGTACTTC. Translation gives CASSYPQTMYSYEQYF.